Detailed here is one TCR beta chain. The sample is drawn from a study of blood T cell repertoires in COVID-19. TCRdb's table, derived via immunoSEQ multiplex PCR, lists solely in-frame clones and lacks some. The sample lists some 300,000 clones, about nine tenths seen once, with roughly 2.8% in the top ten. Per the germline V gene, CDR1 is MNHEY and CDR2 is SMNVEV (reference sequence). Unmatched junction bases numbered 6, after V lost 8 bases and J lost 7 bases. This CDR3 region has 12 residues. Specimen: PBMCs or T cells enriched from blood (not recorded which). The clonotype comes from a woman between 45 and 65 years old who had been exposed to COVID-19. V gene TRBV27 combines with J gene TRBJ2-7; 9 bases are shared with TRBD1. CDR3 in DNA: TGTGCCAGCGGGGACAGGGTCCGGGAGCAGTACTTC. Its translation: CASGDRVREQYF.